What follows are 2 T cell receptor beta chains derived from one specimen sequenced in a study of beta chain features in type 1 diabetes. cDNA synthesis used the whole RNA isolate, giving expressed TCRB sequences. Sequenced by immunoSEQ multiplex PCR; TCRdb stores in-frame clones only, minus some. Altogether 140,000 or so clones are present, about 9.2% being singletons, with the ten largest covering around 0.63%. The specimen sequenced was central memory CD4+ T cells from blood. The origin of the receptors is a man between 18 and 35 years old in good health.

The rearrangement links TRBV2 to TRBJ2-2, with a tentative D call TRBD1 (5 bases). The length of the CDR3 is 14 residues. The V gene lost 4 bases and the J gene lost 2 bases, with 8 bases spanning the gap. The germline V gene encodes CDR1 SNHLY and CDR2 FYNNEI. As DNA, the CDR3 is TGTGCCAGCAGTGGAGACAGTAACACCGGGGAGCTGTTTTTT. It translates to CASSGDSNTGELFF.

This clone was observed at least ten times. The CDR3, as DNA: TGTGCCAGCAGCCAGGGACAAGGCGAGACCGGGGAGCTGTTTTTT. Protein sequence: CASSQGQGETGELFF. The V and J genes are TRBV7-9 and TRBJ2-2, with a tentative D call TRBD1 (6 bases). The V gene lost 5 bases and the J gene lost 5 bases, with 15 bases spanning the gap. In germline, CDR1 is SEHNR, CDR2 FQNEAQ (reference sequence). The CDR3 is 15 amino acids. Full variable domain (outside the CDR3, taken from reference TRBV7-9 and TRBJ2-2): DTGVSQNPRHKITKRGQNVTFRCDPISEHNRLYWYRQTLGQGPEFLTYFQNEAQLEKSRLLSDRFSAERPKGSFSTLEIQRTEQGDSAMYLCASSQGQGETGELFFGEGSRLTVL.